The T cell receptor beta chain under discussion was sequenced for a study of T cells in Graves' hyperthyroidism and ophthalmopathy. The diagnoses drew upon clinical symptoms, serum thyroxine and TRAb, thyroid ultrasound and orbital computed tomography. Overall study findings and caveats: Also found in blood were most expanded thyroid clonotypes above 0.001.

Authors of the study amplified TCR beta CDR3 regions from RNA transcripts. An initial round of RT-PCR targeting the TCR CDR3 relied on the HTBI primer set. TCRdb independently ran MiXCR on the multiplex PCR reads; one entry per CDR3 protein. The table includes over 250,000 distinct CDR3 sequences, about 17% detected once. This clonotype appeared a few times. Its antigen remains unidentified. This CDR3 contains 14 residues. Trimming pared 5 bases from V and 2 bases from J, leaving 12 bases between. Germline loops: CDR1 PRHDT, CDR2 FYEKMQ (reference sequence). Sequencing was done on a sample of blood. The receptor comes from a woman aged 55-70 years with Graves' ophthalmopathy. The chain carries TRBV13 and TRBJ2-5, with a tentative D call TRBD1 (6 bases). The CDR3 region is CASSIYRVQETQYF. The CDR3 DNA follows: TGTGCCAGCAGCATATACAGGGTACAAGAGACCCAGTACTTC.